A selection of T cell receptor beta chains follows, all from one sample in a study of cytomegalovirus exposure and HLA in healthy donors. Profiled with immunoSEQ multiplex PCR; TCRdb holds only in-frame clones, not every one. The sample lists approximately 190,000 clones; under 70% were seen once. Sample: PBMCs. These receptors originate from a man aged 35 to 55 in good health and CMV-seropositive. The CDR3 runs from the conserved cysteine through the conserved F or W. Fields, in order: clone size, J gene, D gene, V gene, CDR3 protein, CDR3 DNA. D genes are given only for firm matches. Size tells how often a clone was seen (once, few, many) or the class of an expanded clone, and some rows leave it out.

>few|TRBJ1-2|.|TRBV28
CASRRHLEGDYGYTF
TGTGCCAGCAGACGTCACCTCGAGGGTGACTATGGCTACACCTTC
>.|TRBJ2-7|TRBD1|TRBV5-4
CASSSRGSYEQYF
TGTGCCAGCAGCTCCAGGGGGTCCTACGAGCAGTACTTC
>few|TRBJ2-1|.|TRBV7-2
CASSLSEGLVRYEQFF
TGTGCCAGCAGCTTATCGGAAGGCCTGGTGAGGTATGAGCAGTTCTTC
>few|TRBJ1-2|.|TRBV15
CATSRDGISGDF
TGTGCCACCAGCAGAGACGGGATTTCCGGAGACTTC
>many|TRBJ1-6|TRBD1|TRBV27
CASSLGTGINSPLHF
TGTGCCAGCAGTTTAGGGACAGGGATTAATTCACCCCTCCACTTT
>.|TRBJ2-7|TRBD1|TRBV19
CASSNRGSSYEQYF
TGTGCCAGTAGTAACAGGGGAAGTTCCTACGAGCAGTACTTC
>.|TRBJ1-1|.|TRBV9
CASSALTNTEAFF
TGTGCCAGCAGCGCCCTGACAAACACTGAAGCTTTCTTT
>.|TRBJ1-2|TRBD1|TRBV15
CATSRDLGQGNGYTF
TGTGCCACCAGCAGAGACCTGGGACAGGGGAATGGCTACACCTTC
>.|TRBJ2-7|TRBD1|TRBV6-5
CASSLKGQGFHEQYF
TGTGCCAGCAGTTTGAAGGGACAGGGTTTTCACGAGCAGTACTTC
>.|TRBJ2-5|TRBD2|TRBV10-3
CAISETSGGAGETQYF
TGTGCCATCAGTGAGACTAGCGGGGGGGCCGGTGAGACCCAGTACTTC
>once|TRBJ1-2|.|TRBV25-1
CASRSPGPNYGYTF
TGTGCCAGCAGGTCACCCGGTCCTAACTATGGCTACACCTTC
>.|TRBJ1-2|TRBD1|TRBV7-3
CASSSRTGDGYTF
TGTGCCAGCAGCTCGAGGACAGGGGACGGCTACACCTTC
>.|TRBJ1-2|TRBD1|TRBV7-6
CASSLGGTGEDGYTF
TGTGCCAGCAGCTTAGGGGGGACAGGCGAGGATGGCTACACCTTC
>few|TRBJ2-1|TRBD2|TRBV29-1
CSVEDGLAGGHEQFF
TGCAGCGTTGAAGATGGACTAGCGGGGGGGCATGAGCAGTTCTTC
>.|TRBJ1-6|.|TRBV5-1
CASSLVVTGSSPLHF
TGCGCCAGCAGCTTGGTGGTGACAGGAAGTTCACCCCTCCACTTT
>few|TRBJ1-4|TRBD1|TRBV6-6
CASSYGQGVEKLFF
TGTGCCAGCAGTTACGGCCAGGGGGTCGAAAAACTGTTTTTT
>.|TRBJ2-1|.|TRBV7-3
CASSPVVGGRDEQFF
TGTGCCAGCAGCCCGGTGGTGGGGGGACGGGATGAGCAGTTCTTC
>.|TRBJ2-7|.|TRBV11-2
CASSPGQIYEQYF
TGTGCCAGCAGCCCAGGACAGATCTACGAGCAGTACTTC
>once|TRBJ1-2|TRBD1|TRBV7-9
CASSYRDRGKGYTF
TGTGCCAGCAGCTACCGGGACAGGGGAAAAGGCTACACCTTC
>few|TRBJ1-3|TRBD1|TRBV11-2
CASSPDRSGNTIYF
TGTGCCAGCAGCCCGGACAGGTCTGGAAACACCATATATTTT
>.|TRBJ2-3|TRBD2|TRBV9
CASSVGLAGGIQQDTQYF
TGTGCCAGCAGCGTAGGTCTAGCGGGGGGAATACAACAAGATACGCAGTATTTT
>.|TRBJ2-3|.|TRBV10-1
CASSDPGTDTQYF
TGCGCCAGCAGTGACCCAGGCACAGATACGCAGTATTTT
>few|TRBJ2-3|TRBD2|TRBV7-6
CASSLGGGADTQYF
TGTGCCAGCAGCTTAGGGGGAGGGGCAGATACGCAGTATTTT
>.|TRBJ1-6|TRBD1|TRBV6-1
CASSVEGTGNSPLHF
TGTGCCAGCAGTGTCGAAGGGACAGGGAATTCACCCCTCCACTTT
>.|TRBJ2-2|TRBD2|TRBV4-2
CASSLSGGNTGELFF
TGTGCCAGCAGCCTGAGCGGGGGGAACACCGGGGAGCTGTTTTTT
>few|TRBJ2-7|.|TRBV13
CASSGQGGSYEQYF
TGTGCCAGCAGCGGCCAAGGCGGATCCTACGAGCAGTACTTC
>.|TRBJ1-1|.|TRBV28
CASSLSDRGNTEAFF
TGTGCCAGCAGTTTATCGGATAGAGGAAACACTGAAGCTTTCTTT
>.|TRBJ2-2|.|TRBV7-8
CASSAQTGAGELFF
TGTGCCAGCAGCGCCCAGACCGGGGCCGGGGAGCTGTTTTTT
>few|TRBJ2-6|.|TRBV28
CASTTGSSGANVLTF
TGTGCCAGCACGACAGGCAGCTCTGGGGCCAACGTCCTGACTTTC
>.|TRBJ1-4|.|TRBV14
CASSSNREKLFF
TGTGCCAGCAGCTCGAACAGAGAAAAACTGTTTTTT
>.|TRBJ1-1|.|TRBV14
CASSQACGAVEAFF
TGTGCCAGCAGCCAAGCATGTGGGGCAGTTGAAGCTTTCTTT
>.|TRBJ1-2|.|TRBV2
CASSEYRDYGYTF
TGTGCCAGCAGTGAATACAGGGACTATGGCTACACCTTC
>.|TRBJ1-2|TRBD1|TRBV5-1
CASRSTGGEYGYTF
TGCGCCAGCAGGTCGACAGGGGGGGAGTATGGCTACACCTTC
>.|TRBJ2-1|TRBD2|TRBV5-6
CASSWGAGGLYEQFF
TGTGCCAGCAGCTGGGGAGCGGGGGGGCTCTATGAGCAGTTCTTC
>.|TRBJ1-5|.|TRBV4-2
CASSREADSNQPQHF
TGTGCCAGCAGCCGCGAGGCGGATAGCAATCAGCCCCAGCATTTT
>few|TRBJ1-6|.|TRBV28
CASSTSGGSNSPLHF
TGTGCCAGCAGCACCTCGGGGGGTAGTAATTCACCCCTCCACTTT
>.|TRBJ1-1|.|TRBV6-5
CASRAAGEAEAFF
TGTGCCAGCAGAGCGGCAGGGGAAGCTGAAGCTTTCTTT
>.|TRBJ1-2|.|TRBV11-2
CASSQQRQAYGGYTF
TGTGCCAGCAGCCAGCAACGGCAGGCCTATGGCGGCTACACCTTC
>.|TRBJ1-1|TRBD1|TRBV4-2
CASSRRDSNTEAFF
TGTGCCAGCAGCCGCCGGGACAGCAACACTGAAGCTTTCTTT
>.|TRBJ1-1|TRBD1|TRBV29-1
CSVCRDRNTEAFF
TGCAGCGTTTGCCGGGACAGGAACACTGAAGCTTTCTTT
>few|TRBJ1-1|TRBD1|TRBV7-9
CASSMGQSLSNTEAFF
TGTGCCAGCAGCATGGGACAGTCCTTATCGAACACTGAAGCTTTCTTT
>.|TRBJ1-2|TRBD1|TRBV6-5
CASSGTGENGYTF
TGTGCCAGCAGTGGGACAGGGGAGAATGGCTACACCTTC
>.|TRBJ1-1|TRBD1|TRBV2
CASSWDRLNTEAFF
TGTGCCAGCAGCTGGGACAGATTGAACACTGAAGCTTTCTTT
>.|TRBJ2-5|.|TRBV6-6
CASESGSQETQYF
TGTGCCAGCGAATCCGGGTCCCAAGAGACCCAGTACTTC
>.|TRBJ2-7|.|TRBV7-8
CASSLVGAAYEQYF
TGTGCCAGCAGCTTAGTTGGGGCCGCCTACGAGCAGTACTTC
>.|TRBJ1-2|.|TRBV7-6
CASSPGQHPYGYTF
TGTGCCAGCAGCCCCGGACAGCACCCCTATGGCTACACCTTC
>.|TRBJ2-3|.|TRBV10-2
CASGMSGPEGDTQYF
TGCGCCAGCGGTATGTCGGGACCGGAGGGAGATACGCAGTATTTT
>few|TRBJ1-1|.|TRBV9
CASSLSYSTEAFF
TGTGCCAGCAGCCTCTCGTATAGCACTGAAGCTTTCTTT
>.|TRBJ2-5|.|TRBV18
CASSPTWTEQETQYF
TGTGCCAGCTCCCCGACCTGGACAGAGCAAGAGACCCAGTACTTC
>.|TRBJ1-4|.|TRBV7-9
CSSREGPPPDEKLFF
TGTTCCAGCAGGGAGGGTCCCCCACCTGATGAAAAACTGTTTTTT
>.|TRBJ2-2|TRBD2|TRBV2
CASSLLAGEAGELFF
TGTGCCAGCAGCCTTCTAGCGGGGGAAGCCGGGGAGCTGTTTTTT
>.|TRBJ2-5|.|TRBV2
CASSGRVQETQYF
TGTGCCAGCTCGGGCAGGGTCCAAGAGACCCAGTACTTC
>.|TRBJ1-1|.|TRBV18
CASSRDIPEAFF
TGTGCCAGCTCACGGGACATCCCTGAAGCTTTCTTT
>.|TRBJ2-1|.|TRBV4-1
CASSQGSPSGYNEQFF
TGCGCCAGCAGCCAAGGGTCCCCTTCGGGCTACAATGAGCAGTTCTTC
>.|TRBJ2-3|.|TRBV7-2
CASSLLTWAEGSTDTQYF
TGTGCCAGCAGCTTACTAACTTGGGCGGAGGGAAGCACAGATACGCAGTATTTT